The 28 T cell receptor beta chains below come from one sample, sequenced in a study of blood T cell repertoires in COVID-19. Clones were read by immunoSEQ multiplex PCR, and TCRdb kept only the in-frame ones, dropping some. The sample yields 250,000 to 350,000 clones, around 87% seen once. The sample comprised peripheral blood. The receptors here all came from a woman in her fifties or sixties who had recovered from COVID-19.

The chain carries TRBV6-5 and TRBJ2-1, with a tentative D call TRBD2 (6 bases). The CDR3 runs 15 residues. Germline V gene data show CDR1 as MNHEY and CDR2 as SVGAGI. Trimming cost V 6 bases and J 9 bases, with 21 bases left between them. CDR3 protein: CASRQTSKPFPEQFF. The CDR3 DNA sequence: TGTGCCAGCAGGCAAACTAGCAAACCCTTTCCTGAGCAGTTCTTC.

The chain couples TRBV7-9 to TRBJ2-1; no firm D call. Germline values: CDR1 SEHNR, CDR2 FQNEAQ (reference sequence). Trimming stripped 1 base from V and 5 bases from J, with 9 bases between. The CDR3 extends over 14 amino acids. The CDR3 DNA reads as TGTGCCAGCAGCTTAGAAGCTAGAAACAATGAGCAGTTCTTC. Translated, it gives CASSLEARNNEQFF.

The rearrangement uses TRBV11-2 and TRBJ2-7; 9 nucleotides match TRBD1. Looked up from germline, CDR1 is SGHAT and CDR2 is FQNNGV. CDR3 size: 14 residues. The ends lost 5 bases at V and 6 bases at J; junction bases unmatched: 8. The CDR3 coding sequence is TGTGCCAGCAGCGCGACAGGGGGTGATAGCGAGCAGTACTTC. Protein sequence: CASSATGGDSEQYF. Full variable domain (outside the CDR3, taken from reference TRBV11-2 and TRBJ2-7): EAGVAQSPRYKIIEKRQSVAFWCNPISGHATLYWYQQILGQGPKLLIQFQNNGVVDDSQLPKDRFSAERLKGVDSTLKIQPAKLEDSAVYLCASSATGGDSEQYFGPGTRLTVT.

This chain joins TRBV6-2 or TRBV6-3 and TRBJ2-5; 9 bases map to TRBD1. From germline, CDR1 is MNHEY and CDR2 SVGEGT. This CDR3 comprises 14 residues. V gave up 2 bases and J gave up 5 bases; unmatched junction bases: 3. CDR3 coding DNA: TGTGCCAGCAGTTACGGGACAGGGAGTGAGACCCAGTACTTC. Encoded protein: CASSYGTGSETQYF.

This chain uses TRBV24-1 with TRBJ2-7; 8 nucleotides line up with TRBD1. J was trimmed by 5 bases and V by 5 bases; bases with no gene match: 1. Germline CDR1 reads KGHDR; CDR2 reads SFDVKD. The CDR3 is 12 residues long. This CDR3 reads CATSGTGNEQYF. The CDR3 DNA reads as TGTGCCACCAGTGGGACAGGGAACGAGCAGTACTTC.

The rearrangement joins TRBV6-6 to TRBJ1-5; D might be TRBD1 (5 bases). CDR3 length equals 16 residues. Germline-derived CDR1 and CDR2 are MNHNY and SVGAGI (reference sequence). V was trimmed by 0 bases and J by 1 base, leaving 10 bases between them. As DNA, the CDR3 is TGTGCCAGCAGTTACTCTGGAGGGGCAAGCAATCAGCCCCAGCATTTT. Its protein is CASSYSGGASNQPQHF.

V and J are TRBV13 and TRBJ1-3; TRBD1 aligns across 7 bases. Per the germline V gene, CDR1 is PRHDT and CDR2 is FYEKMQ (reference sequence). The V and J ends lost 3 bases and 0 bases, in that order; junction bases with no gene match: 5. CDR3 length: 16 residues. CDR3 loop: CASSLGTAYSGNTIYF. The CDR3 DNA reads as TGTGCCAGCAGCTTGGGGACAGCCTACTCTGGAAACACCATATATTTT.

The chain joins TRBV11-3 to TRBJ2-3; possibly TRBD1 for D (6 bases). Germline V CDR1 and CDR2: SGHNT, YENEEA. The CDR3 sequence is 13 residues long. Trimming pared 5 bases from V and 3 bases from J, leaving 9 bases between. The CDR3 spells CASSPTGTDTQYF. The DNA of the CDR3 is TGTGCCAGCAGCCCCACAGGGACAGATACGCAGTATTTT.

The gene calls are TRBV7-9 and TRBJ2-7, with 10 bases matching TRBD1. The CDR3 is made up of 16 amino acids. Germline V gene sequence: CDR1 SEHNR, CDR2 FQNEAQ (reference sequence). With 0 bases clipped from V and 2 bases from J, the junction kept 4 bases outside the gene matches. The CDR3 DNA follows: TGTGCCAGCAGCTTAGCTTCAGGACAGGGGGCCTACGAGCAGTACTTC. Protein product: CASSLASGQGAYEQYF.

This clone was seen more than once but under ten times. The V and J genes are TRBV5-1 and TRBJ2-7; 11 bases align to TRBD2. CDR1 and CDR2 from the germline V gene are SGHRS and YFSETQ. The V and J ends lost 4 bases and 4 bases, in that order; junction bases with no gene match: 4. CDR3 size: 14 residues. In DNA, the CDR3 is TGCGCCAGCAGCCTCGGGACTAGCGGATACGAGCAGTACTTC. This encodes CASSLGTSGYEQYF.

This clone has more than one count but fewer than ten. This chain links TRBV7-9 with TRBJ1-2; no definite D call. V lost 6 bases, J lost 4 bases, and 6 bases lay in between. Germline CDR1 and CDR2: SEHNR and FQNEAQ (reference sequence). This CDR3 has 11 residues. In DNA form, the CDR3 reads TGTGCCAGCAGTACGGGCTATGGCTACACCTTC. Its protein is CASSTGYGYTF.

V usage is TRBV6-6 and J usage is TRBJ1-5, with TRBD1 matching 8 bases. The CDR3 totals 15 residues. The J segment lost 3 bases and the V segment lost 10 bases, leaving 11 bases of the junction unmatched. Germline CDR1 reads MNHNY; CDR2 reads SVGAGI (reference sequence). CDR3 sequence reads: CATRSRTGYNQPQHF. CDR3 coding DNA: TGTGCCACAAGAAGCCGGACAGGGTACAATCAGCCCCAGCATTTT.

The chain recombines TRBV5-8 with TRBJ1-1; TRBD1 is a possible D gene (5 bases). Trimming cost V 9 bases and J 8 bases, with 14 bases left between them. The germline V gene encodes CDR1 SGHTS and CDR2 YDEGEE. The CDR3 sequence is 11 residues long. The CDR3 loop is CAMRRGVEAFF. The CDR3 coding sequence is TGTGCCATGCGGCGGGGGGTAGAAGCTTTCTTT.

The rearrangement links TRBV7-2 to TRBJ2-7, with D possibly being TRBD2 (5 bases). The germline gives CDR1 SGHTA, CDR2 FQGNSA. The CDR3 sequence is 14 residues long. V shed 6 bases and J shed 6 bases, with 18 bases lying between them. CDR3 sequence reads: CASRPAGGRGEQYF. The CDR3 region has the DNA TGTGCCAGCAGACCCGCGGGCGGACGGGGCGAGCAGTACTTC.

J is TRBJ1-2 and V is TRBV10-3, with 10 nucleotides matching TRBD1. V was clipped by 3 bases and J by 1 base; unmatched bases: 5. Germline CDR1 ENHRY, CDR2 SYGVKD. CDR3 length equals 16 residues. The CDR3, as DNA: TGTGCCATCAGTGATGATCGGACAGGGGGTAACTATGGCTACACCTTC. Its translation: CAISDDRTGGNYGYTF.

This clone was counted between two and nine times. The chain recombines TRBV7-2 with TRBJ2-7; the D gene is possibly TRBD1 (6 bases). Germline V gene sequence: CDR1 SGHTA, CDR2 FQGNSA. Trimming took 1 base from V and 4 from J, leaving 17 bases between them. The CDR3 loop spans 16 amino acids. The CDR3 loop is CASSLGTVGAGYEQYF. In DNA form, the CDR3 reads TGTGCCAGCAGCTTAGGCACGGTGGGGGCTGGTTACGAGCAGTACTTC.

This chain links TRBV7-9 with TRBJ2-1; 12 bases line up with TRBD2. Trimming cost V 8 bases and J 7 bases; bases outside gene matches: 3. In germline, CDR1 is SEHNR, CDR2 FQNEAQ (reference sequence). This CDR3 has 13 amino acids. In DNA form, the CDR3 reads TGTGCCAGCGCACTAGCGGGAGGAAATGAGCAGTTCTTC. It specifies CASALAGGNEQFF.

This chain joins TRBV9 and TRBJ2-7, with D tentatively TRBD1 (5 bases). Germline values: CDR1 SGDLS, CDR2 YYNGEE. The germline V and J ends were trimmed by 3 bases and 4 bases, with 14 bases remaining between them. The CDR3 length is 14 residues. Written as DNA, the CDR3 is TGTGCCAGCAGCGAATTGGAAAGGGGATACGAGCAGTACTTC. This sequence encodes CASSELERGYEQYF.

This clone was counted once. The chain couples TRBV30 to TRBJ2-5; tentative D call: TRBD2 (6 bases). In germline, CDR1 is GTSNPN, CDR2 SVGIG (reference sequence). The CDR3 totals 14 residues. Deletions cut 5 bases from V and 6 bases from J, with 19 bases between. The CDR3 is CAWAPGGGLKTQYF. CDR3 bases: TGTGCCTGGGCCCCCGGTGGAGGGTTGAAGACCCAGTACTTC. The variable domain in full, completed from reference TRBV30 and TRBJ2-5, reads SQTIHQWPATLVQPVGSPLSLECTVEGTSNPNLYWYRQAAGRGLQLLFYSVGIGQISSEVPQNLSASRPQDRQFILSSKKLLLSDSGFYLCAWAPGGGLKTQYFGPGTRLLVL.

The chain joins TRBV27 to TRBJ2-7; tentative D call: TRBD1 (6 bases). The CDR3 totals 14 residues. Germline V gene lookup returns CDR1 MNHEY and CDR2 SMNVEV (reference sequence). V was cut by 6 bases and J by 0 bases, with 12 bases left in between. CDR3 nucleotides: TGTGCCAGCAGACCCACAGGGCTCTCCTACGAGCAGTACTTC. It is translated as CASRPTGLSYEQYF.

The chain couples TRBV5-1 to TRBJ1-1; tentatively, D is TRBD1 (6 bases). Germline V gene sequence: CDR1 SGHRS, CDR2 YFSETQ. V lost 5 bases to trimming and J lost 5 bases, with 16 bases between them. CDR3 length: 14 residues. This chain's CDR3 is CASSNPRGGTEAFF. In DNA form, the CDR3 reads TGCGCCAGCAGTAATCCCAGGGGCGGAACTGAAGCTTTCTTT.

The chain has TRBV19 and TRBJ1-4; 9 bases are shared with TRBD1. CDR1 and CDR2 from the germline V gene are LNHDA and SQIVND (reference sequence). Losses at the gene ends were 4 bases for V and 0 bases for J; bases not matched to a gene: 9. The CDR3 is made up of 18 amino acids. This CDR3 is CASSNRGLHLATNEKLFF. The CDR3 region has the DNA TGTGCCAGTAGTAACAGGGGGCTACACCTTGCAACTAATGAAAAACTGTTTTTT.

The chain's CDR3 is CASSESIGGARGYTF. CDR3 in DNA: TGTGCCAGCAGTGAAAGTATCGGGGGGGCGCGTGGCTACACCTTC. The chain links TRBV2 to TRBJ1-2; D is perhaps TRBD1 (6 bases). The germline V gene has CDR1 SNHLY and CDR2 FYNNEI. The germline V and J ends were trimmed by 2 bases and 7 bases, with 17 bases remaining between them. The CDR3 is 15 amino acids.

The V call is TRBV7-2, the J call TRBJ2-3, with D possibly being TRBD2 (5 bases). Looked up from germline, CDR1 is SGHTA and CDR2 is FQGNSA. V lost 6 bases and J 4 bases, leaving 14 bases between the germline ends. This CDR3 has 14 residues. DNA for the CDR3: TGTGCCAGCAGGCGGCTAGCTGCTTCAGATACGCAGTATTTT. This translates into CASRRLAASDTQYF.

The CDR3 DNA sequence: TGTGCCAGCAGCTTAGGGACAGGGGGCTTTAACGAGCAGTACTTC. This codes for CASSLGTGGFNEQYF. The chain has TRBV7-8 and TRBJ2-7; 11 bases match TRBD1. The CDR3 has 15 residues. After removal of 1 base from V and 5 bases from J, the junction contained 4 bases not matched to a gene. From germline, CDR1 is SGHVS and CDR2 FQNEAQ.

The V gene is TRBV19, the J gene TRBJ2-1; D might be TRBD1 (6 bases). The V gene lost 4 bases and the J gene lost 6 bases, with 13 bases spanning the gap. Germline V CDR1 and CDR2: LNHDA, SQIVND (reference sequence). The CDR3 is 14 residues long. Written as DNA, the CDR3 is TGTGCCAGTAGTACATCAGGGGTCAGCAATGAGCAGTTCTTC. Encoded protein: CASSTSGVSNEQFF.

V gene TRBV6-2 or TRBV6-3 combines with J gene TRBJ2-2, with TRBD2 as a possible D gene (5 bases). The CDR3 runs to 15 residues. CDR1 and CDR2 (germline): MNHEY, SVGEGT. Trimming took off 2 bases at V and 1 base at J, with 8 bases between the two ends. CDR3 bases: TGTGCCAGCAGTTACAAACTAGGGAACACCGGGGAGCTGTTTTTT. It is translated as CASSYKLGNTGELFF.

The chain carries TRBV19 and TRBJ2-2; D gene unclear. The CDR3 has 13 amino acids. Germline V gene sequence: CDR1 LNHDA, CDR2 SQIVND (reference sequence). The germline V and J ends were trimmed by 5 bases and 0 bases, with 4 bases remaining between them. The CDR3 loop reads CASSPANTGELFF. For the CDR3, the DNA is TGTGCCAGTAGTCCAGCGAACACCGGGGAGCTGTTTTTT.